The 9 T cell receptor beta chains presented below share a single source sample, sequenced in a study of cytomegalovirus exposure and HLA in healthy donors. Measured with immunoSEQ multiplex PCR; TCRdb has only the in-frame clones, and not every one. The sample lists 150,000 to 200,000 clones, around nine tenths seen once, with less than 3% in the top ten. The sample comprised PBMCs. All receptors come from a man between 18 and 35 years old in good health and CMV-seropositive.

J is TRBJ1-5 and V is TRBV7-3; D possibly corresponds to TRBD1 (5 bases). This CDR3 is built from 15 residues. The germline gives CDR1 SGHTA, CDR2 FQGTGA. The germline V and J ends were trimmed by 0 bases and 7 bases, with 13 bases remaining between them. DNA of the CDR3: TGTGCCAGCAGCTTAACAGCTGGGGCACGGCAGCCCCAGCATTTT. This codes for CASSLTAGARQPQHF.

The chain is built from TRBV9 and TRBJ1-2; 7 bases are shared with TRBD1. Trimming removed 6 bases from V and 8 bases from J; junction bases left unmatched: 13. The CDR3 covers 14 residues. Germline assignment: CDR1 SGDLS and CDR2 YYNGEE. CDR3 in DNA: TGTGCCAGCATGGGGAACAGGGGTTCCTACGGCTACACCTTC. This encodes CASMGNRGSYGYTF. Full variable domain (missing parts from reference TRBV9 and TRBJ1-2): DSGVTQTPKHLITATGQRVTLRCSPRSGDLSVYWYQQSLDQGLQFLIQYYNGEERAKGNILERFSAQQFPDLHSELNLSSLELGDSALYFCASMGNRGSYGYTFGSGTRLTVV.

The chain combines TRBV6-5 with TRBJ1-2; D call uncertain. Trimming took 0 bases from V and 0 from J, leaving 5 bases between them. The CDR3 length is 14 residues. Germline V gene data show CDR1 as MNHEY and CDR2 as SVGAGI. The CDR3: CASSYSGANYGYTF. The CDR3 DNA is TGTGCCAGCAGTTACTCAGGAGCTAACTATGGCTACACCTTC.

The CDR3 DNA is TGTGCCAGCAGCTTCGGGAGTGGGGAAGCTTTCTTT. Amino acid sequence: CASSFGSGEAFF. This chain uses TRBV7-9 with TRBJ1-1; no definite D call. The CDR3 totals 12 residues. Germline V gene data show CDR1 as SEHNR and CDR2 as FQNEAQ (reference sequence). Trimming shortened V by 3 bases and J by 8 bases, and 10 bases separated the two germline ends.

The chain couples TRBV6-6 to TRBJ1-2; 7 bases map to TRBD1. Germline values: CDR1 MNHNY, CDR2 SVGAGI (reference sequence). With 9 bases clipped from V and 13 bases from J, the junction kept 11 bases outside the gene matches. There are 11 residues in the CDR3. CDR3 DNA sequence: TGTGCCAGTGCTGACTTCCGGGACAGCACCTTC. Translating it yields CASADFRDSTF.

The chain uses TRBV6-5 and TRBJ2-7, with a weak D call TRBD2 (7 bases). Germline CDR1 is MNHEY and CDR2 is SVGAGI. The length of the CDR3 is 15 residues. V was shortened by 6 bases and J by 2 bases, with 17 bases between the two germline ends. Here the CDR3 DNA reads TGTGCCAGCAGCTGGGGGGGGGCTCACACCTACGAGCAGTACTTC. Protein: CASSWGGAHTYEQYF.

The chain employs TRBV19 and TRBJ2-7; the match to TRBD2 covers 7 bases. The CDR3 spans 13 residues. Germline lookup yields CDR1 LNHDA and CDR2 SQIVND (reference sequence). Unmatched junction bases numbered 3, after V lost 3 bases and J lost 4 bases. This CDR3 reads CASSMQGGYEQYF. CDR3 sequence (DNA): TGTGCCAGTAGTATGCAGGGAGGGTACGAGCAGTACTTC.

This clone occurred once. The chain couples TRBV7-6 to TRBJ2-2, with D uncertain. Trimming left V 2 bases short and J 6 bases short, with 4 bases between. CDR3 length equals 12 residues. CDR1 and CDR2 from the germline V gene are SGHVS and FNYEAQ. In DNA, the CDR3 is TGTGCCAGCAGCTTAACAGCCGGGGAGCTGTTTTTT. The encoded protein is CASSLTAGELFF. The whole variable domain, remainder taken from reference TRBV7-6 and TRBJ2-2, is GAGVSQSPRYKVTKRGQDVALRCDPISGHVSLYWYRQALGQGPEFLTYFNYEAQQDKSGLPNDRFSAERPEGSISTLTIQRTEQRDSAMYRCASSLTAGELFFGEGSRLTVL.

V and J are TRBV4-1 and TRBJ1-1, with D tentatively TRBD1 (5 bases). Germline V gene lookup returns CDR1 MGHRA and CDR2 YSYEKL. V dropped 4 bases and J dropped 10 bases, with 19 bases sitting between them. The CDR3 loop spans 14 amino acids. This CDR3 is CASSRTANPGIAFF. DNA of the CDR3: TGCGCCAGCAGCCGCACCGCTAATCCAGGGATAGCTTTCTTT.